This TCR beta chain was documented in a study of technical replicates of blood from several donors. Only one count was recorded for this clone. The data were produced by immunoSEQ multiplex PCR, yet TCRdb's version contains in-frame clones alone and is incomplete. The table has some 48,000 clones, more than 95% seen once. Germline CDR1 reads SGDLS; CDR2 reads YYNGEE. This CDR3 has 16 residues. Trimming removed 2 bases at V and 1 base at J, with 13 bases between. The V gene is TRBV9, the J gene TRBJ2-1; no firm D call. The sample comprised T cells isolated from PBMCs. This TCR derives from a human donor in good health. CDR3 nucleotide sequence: TGTGCCAGCAGCGTTGAGGTTGTAAGATCCTACAATGAGCAGTTCTTC. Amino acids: CASSVEVVRSYNEQFF. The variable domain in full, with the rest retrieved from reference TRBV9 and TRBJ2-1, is DSGVTQTPKHLITATGQRVTLRCSPRSGDLSVYWYQQSLDQGLQFLIQYYNGEERAKGNILERFSAQQFPDLHSELNLSSLELGDSALYFCASSVEVVRSYNEQFFGPGTRLTVL.